Described below is a single T cell receptor beta chain sequence and its context. This record comes from a study of blood T cell repertoires in COVID-19. About the study: Sites across the United States, Italy and Spain contributed samples from acute and convalescent COVID-19.

Sequencing used immunoSEQ multiplex PCR; TCRdb keeps in-frame clones, though not all of them. Of under 200,000 clones in the sample, roughly 84% are singletons; the top ten hold around 18%. Membership in each cohort depended on participant-reported clinical history. Recovered status in Cohort 3 required two negative PCRs, clearance, or symptom resolution. This CDR3 contains 15 residues. The V and J ends lost 5 bases and 3 bases respectively, with 14 bases between them. Germline CDR1 SGHAT, CDR2 FQNNGV. The sequenced sample consisted of PBMCs or T cells enriched from blood (not recorded which). The chain recombines TRBV11-2 with TRBJ2-1; maybe TRBD2 (6 bases). This sequence was found in a man aged 60 to 69 who had recovered from COVID-19. The DNA of the CDR3 is TGTGCCAGCAGCCCCAGTCGGGGAGGCTACAATGAGCAGTTCTTC. Protein sequence: CASSPSRGGYNEQFF.